Listed below are T cell receptor beta chains from one sample, sequenced in a study of cytomegalovirus exposure and HLA in healthy donors. Method: immunoSEQ multiplex PCR; TCRdb's copy keeps in-frame clones and lacks some. Of 200,000 to 250,000 clones in the sample, roughly 80% were seen once. The material sequenced was PBMCs. These receptors originate from a woman between 40 and 50 years old in good health and CMV-seropositive. The CDR3 runs from the conserved cysteine through the conserved F or W. Fields, in order: clone size, D gene, V gene, J gene, CDR3 DNA, CDR3 protein. The D gene is left open where the match is weak. Clone size is shown for a subset of rows, as once, few, many or a class of expanded clone.

-	-	TRBV27	TRBJ1-5	TGTGCCAGCAGTTCTACCATTTTACAGGGACAGCCCCAGCATTTT	CASSSTILQGQPQHF
once	TRBD1	TRBV6-6	TRBJ1-2	TGTGCCAGCAGTTACTCAGGGACAGGGGGAGGCTACACCTTC	CASSYSGTGGGYTF
-	-	TRBV4-1	TRBJ2-3	TGCGCCAGCAGCCAGCCCGGAACAAGGAGCGCAGATACGCAGTATTTT	CASSQPGTRSADTQYF
few	TRBD2	TRBV7-2	TRBJ2-7	TGTGCCAGCAGCCCCCGGTGGACTAGCGGGGGATACGAGCAGTACTTC	CASSPRWTSGGYEQYF
few	TRBD1	TRBV30	TRBJ1-2	TGTGCCTGGAGTGTACAGGGGACCTATGGCTACACCTTC	CAWSVQGTYGYTF
once	-	TRBV30	TRBJ2-3	TGTGCCTGGTCCGGCGGGAACCCAGATACGCAGTATTTT	CAWSGGNPDTQYF
few	-	TRBV21-1	TRBJ1-4	TGTGCCAGCGACCCCACGGAAGGGAGCGATAATGAAAAACTGTTTTTT	CASDPTEGSDNEKLFF
-	-	TRBV6-1	TRBJ1-1	TGTGCCAGCAGTCGGGGAGTCACTGAAGCTTTCTTT	CASSRGVTEAFF
-	-	TRBV2	TRBJ2-7	TGTGCCAGCAGGGAGGGACTCCCCTCCTACGAGCAGTACTTC	CASREGLPSYEQYF
few	-	TRBV7-2	TRBJ1-5	TGTGCCAGCAGCCCAAACAGAGAGAATCAGCCCCAGCATTTT	CASSPNRENQPQHF
-	-	TRBV27	TRBJ1-2	TGTGCCAGCAGTTTTAAGCCTAAAACCGGGATTGGCTACACCTTC	CASSFKPKTGIGYTF
few	TRBD1	TRBV30	TRBJ2-2	TGTGCCTGGAGTTACAGGGGAGTCACCGGGGAGCTGTTTTTT	CAWSYRGVTGELFF
few	-	TRBV6-5	TRBJ1-2	TGTGCCAGCAGCCGGGGGACTGCCTATGGCTACACCTTC	CASSRGTAYGYTF
-	TRBD2	TRBV11-3	TRBJ2-7	TGTGCCAGCAGCTTAGATGGGAGGGACTCCTACGAGCAGTACTTC	CASSLDGRDSYEQYF
-	-	TRBV30	TRBJ1-4	TGTGCCGCTCAGACAGCTCTTAATGAAAAACTGTTTTTT	CAAQTALNEKLFF
-	TRBD1	TRBV23-1	TRBJ1-5	TGCGCCAGCAGTCAGACCCCGGGACAGGCTTTCTGTCGCAATCAGCCCCAGCATTTT	CASSQTPGQAFCRNQPQHF
-	-	TRBV9	TRBJ2-7	TGTGCCAGCAGCGTAGGTGGCAGGGGGGACTCCTACGAGCAGTACTTC	CASSVGGRGDSYEQYF
-	-	TRBV19	TRBJ2-5	TGTGCCAGTAGTATTTTTGGCGGTAAAGAGACCCAGTACTTC	CASSIFGGKETQYF
-	-	TRBV2	TRBJ1-3	TGTGCCAGCGACTATGGACGGCTCTCTGGAAACACCATATATTTT	CASDYGRLSGNTIYF
-	-	TRBV2	TRBJ1-1	TGTGCCAGCAGCGGACAGAGCTACACTGAAGCTTTCTTT	CASSGQSYTEAFF
-	TRBD2	TRBV6-5	TRBJ2-7	TGTGCCAGCAAACGAGCGGGGGGGCCTGTCGAGCAGTACTTC	CASKRAGGPVEQYF
-	TRBD2	TRBV7-2	TRBJ2-4	TGTGCCAGCAGCAGGACTAGCGGGGGGGCGCAAAACATTCAGTACTTC	CASSRTSGGAQNIQYF
-	-	TRBV6-5	TRBJ1-1	TGTGCCAGCAGTTACCAGCGCGGGAACACTGAAGCTTTCTTT	CASSYQRGNTEAFF
-	TRBD1	TRBV7-2	TRBJ2-5	TGTGCCAGCAGCCCGTTTTGGGGACAGCAAGAGACCCAGTACTTC	CASSPFWGQQETQYF
few	-	TRBV4-1	TRBJ2-7	TGCGCCAGCAGCCAAGATCCACTACCCTACGAGCAGTACTTC	CASSQDPLPYEQYF
few	-	TRBV15	TRBJ2-7	TGTGCCACCAGCAGAGATCCCAGGGCCTCCCCCTACGAGCAGTACTTC	CATSRDPRASPYEQYF
-	TRBD2	TRBV5-1	TRBJ2-7	TGCGCCAGCAGCTTGGTAATGGACGGGTCTAGCGGGGAGGAGCAGTACTTC	CASSLVMDGSSGEEQYF
once	-	TRBV11-2	TRBJ1-3	TGTGCCAGCAGCTCGGCCCACCGGGCTGGAAACACCATATATTTT	CASSSAHRAGNTIYF
-	-	TRBV30	TRBJ1-5	TGTGCCTGGAGTGTACCCGGGGGGGGTCAGCCCCAGCATTTT	CAWSVPGGGQPQHF
-	-	TRBV4-3	TRBJ2-7	TGCGCCAGCAGCCAAGTTCCGGGACAAATCTACGAGCAGTACTTC	CASSQVPGQIYEQYF
few	-	TRBV7-9	TRBJ2-3	TGTTCCAGCAGCTCCCCACAGGGTTCAGATACGCAGTATTTT	CSSSSPQGSDTQYF
-	TRBD1	TRBV7-6	TRBJ1-1	TGTGCCAGCAGCTTCGACAGGGCATTTGAAGCTTTCTTT	CASSFDRAFEAFF
-	-	TRBV7-2	TRBJ2-1	TGTGCCAGCAGTCGGACTTACAATGAGCAGTTCTTC	CASSRTYNEQFF
-	TRBD1	TRBV7-2	TRBJ1-2	TGTGCCAGCAGCCCTCGGGCAGGGGGCGGCTACACCTTC	CASSPRAGGGYTF
-	-	TRBV12-5	TRBJ1-2	TGTGCTAGTGGTTTGGTACTTGTCCCGCAGGGCCCAGCTAACTATGGCTACACCTTC	CASGLVLVPQGPANYGYTF
-	TRBD2	TRBV13	TRBJ2-7	TGTGCCAGCAGCTTAGCTAGCGGGGCAACGCAAGAGCAGTACTTC	CASSLASGATQEQYF
-	TRBD1	TRBV30	TRBJ2-7	TGTGCCTGGAGTAAAGCCGGGACAGGGCTTTCCGAGCAGTACTTC	CAWSKAGTGLSEQYF
few	-	TRBV4-2	TRBJ2-5	TGTGCCAGCAGCCAAGGGACAAGCCAAGAGACCCAGTACTTC	CASSQGTSQETQYF
-	-	TRBV7-2	TRBJ2-3	TGTGCCAGCAGCTTAGCGGTACTAGTTATGGGAGATACGCAGTATTTT	CASSLAVLVMGDTQYF
-	TRBD1	TRBV7-9	TRBJ1-1	TGTGCCAGCAGCTCGGGACAGGGGGCAGGAGATGAAGCTTTCTTT	CASSSGQGAGDEAFF
-	TRBD1	TRBV30	TRBJ2-3	TGTGCCTGGAGCAAAGGACAGGGTCCAAGCACAGATACGCAGTATTTT	CAWSKGQGPSTDTQYF
-	-	TRBV6-5	TRBJ1-1	TGTGCCACCAGGATTACAGGGAGCCGAACTGAAGCTTTCTTT	CATRITGSRTEAFF
-	TRBD2	TRBV11-1	TRBJ2-5	TGTGCCAGCAGCTGGCGACTAGCGGAACAAGAGACCCAGTACTTC	CASSWRLAEQETQYF
-	-	TRBV7-2	TRBJ1-1	TGTGCCAGCAGCTTAGGGGGAGGGAACACTGAAGCTTTCTTT	CASSLGGGNTEAFF
-	TRBD2	TRBV5-4	TRBJ2-3	TGTGCCAGCAGCCGTCCCGGGACTAGCGGGAGGTCCACAGATACGCAGTATTTT	CASSRPGTSGRSTDTQYF
-	-	TRBV7-2	TRBJ1-1	TGTGCCAGCAGCGCCACCGGGTCAGGGGTAGCGGCTTTCTTT	CASSATGSGVAAFF
-	-	TRBV5-1	TRBJ2-7	TGCGCCAGCAGCTTGGAAGGGACATGGGCCTACGAGCAGTACTTC	CASSLEGTWAYEQYF
-	TRBD1	TRBV15	TRBJ1-4	TGTGCCACCAGCAGAGCGGGACAGTCTCGGAATGAAAAACTGTTTTTT	CATSRAGQSRNEKLFF
-	-	TRBV7-2	TRBJ2-3	TGTGCCAGCAGCGCCAACCAGGGAGATACGCAGTATTTT	CASSANQGDTQYF
-	TRBD2	TRBV5-1	TRBJ2-1	TGCGCCAGCACCAGGACTAGCGGCTTCAATGAGCAGTTCTTC	CASTRTSGFNEQFF
-	TRBD1	TRBV5-1	TRBJ1-4	TGCGCCAGCAGCCTACAGGGGTCTAATGAAAAACTGTTTTTT	CASSLQGSNEKLFF